This TCR beta chain was captured by sequencing in a study of CD8 T cells in Susac syndrome. RNA amounts of about 0.45 to 1 ug underwent reverse transcription with random hexamers. TCRdb passed the immunoSEQ multiplex PCR reads through MiXCR, listing each CDR3 protein once. Here the sample spans hundreds of thousands of distinct CDR3 sequences, about 85% being singletons. This CDR3 has 15 amino acids. The J segment lost 5 bases and the V segment lost 4 bases, leaving 10 bases of the junction unmatched. This sequence was found in a human donor with multiple sclerosis. This chain connects TRBV12-3 or TRBV12-4 to TRBJ2-5; 7 nucleotides match TRBD1. Sample: CD8+ T cells from PBMCs. The CDR3: CASSSHIDRVETQYF. In DNA form, the CDR3 reads TGTGCCAGCAGTTCTCATATAGACAGGGTGGAGACCCAGTACTTC.